Here is one TCR beta chain with its context. This clone is considered medium-sized (0.01 to 0.1%). Its target antigen remains unknown. Base qualities are missing; no much larger clone stands one base away. These data originate in a study of T cell responses to AZD1222 COVID-19 vaccine (dated by TCRdb to 2020 to 2022). Some background on the complete study: AZD1222 recipients whose second dose came at about 4 weeks and those whose second dose came at about 12 weeks were combined into one group, since spike-specific TCR depth and breadth did not differ between the two schedules. A total of about 250 trial participants underwent TCR sequencing, of whom about 210 had received two doses of AZD1222 and some 26 had received two doses of the MenACWY control vaccine. Trial participants were enrolled by age into subgroups of 18-55, 56-69 and 70-plus years, and roughly 160, 29 and 62 TCR-sequenced participants, respectively, were included in these subgroups.

What the work shows at the level of the full study, not this receptor alone: Epitopes outside the regions mutated in the B.1.351 and B.1.1.7 variants were reportedly recognized by nearly half of the unique spike-specific TCRs. Conclusions about previously exposed vaccinees were limited because only a handful of AZD1222 recipients were SARS-CoV-2 seropositive at baseline. Participants were mostly white British, with more females than males. The authors suggested clonal diversity may have been underestimated. Because no samples from the day 14 peak response were available, repertoires could be characterized only after the peak T cell response. In the small 56-69-year group, the increase in depth fell short of significance, most likely because of low power. The whole spike protein was spanned by vaccine-associated CD4 TCRs, and dominant responses were seen in regions 160-218 and 743-854. Spike-specific TCR breadth and depth rose significantly after two AZD1222 doses compared with day 0 and with MenACWY recipients.

CDR1 and CDR2, per the germline V gene, are MNHEY and SVGEGT. V was cut back by 3 bases and J by 2 bases, leaving a gap of 9 bases between them. Its CDR3 holds 14 amino acids, cysteine through phenylalanine. CDR3 DNA is the only sequence kept; it has 42 bases, read in frame from the first base. The CDR3 regions of human TCRbeta chains were analyzed by immunosequencing. From the authors' description of their analysis: TCRs in the repertoires were compared against a reference library of SARS-CoV-2-specific TCRs that had been generated with the MIRA antigen-specificity platform. Breadth was defined as the fraction of unique TCRs that were SARS-CoV-2-associated. Depth was defined as the fraction of total T cells that were SARS-CoV-2-associated. Using the MIRA data, each spike-specific TCR was mapped to the spike region that the TCR reacts to and placed in a CD4 or CD8 class. Log10-transformed breadth and depth values were compared by one-way ANOVA with Sidak's multiple comparisons tests. What TCRdb holds here is the immuneACCESS table cut down to in-frame rearrangements. Part of the clones is not present; checked against another copy, under half of the missing clones reflect an unresolved V gene, and the others are unexplained. The V and J calls and clone size come from that table; D and trimming were worked out from the DNA. The sample table shows 100,000 or so clones, and roughly 80% are seen once. About 5% of the sample is in the top ten clones.

The time point label of this sample denotes: baseline before first vaccination. Vaccinee samples were obtained from the UK trials COV001 and COV002, which included a single-blind randomized controlled phase 2/3 trial of AZD1222 (ChAdOx1 nCoV-19) in healthy adults. Trial participant PBMC samples were collected at day 0 and day 28 after the second dose for TCRbeta chain sequencing. The clonotype comes from an adult in good health. The sample consisted of peripheral blood, taken on day 0 of AZD1222 vaccination. The rearrangement joined TRBV6-2 or TRBV6-3 to TRBJ2-3; the D call is tentative, TRBD1 or TRBD2, as each matches 5 bases. Here the CDR3 is given as CASSYSGTTDTQYF. The DNA reads as follows: TGTGCCAGCAGTTATTCGGGGACCACAGATACGCAGTATTTT.